The rows below give T cell receptor beta chains drawn from one sample of a study of beta chain features in type 1 diabetes. The repertoire was sequenced with immunoSEQ multiplex PCR; TCRdb's copy has only in-frame clones and lacks some. Here the sample spans roughly 25,000 clones, roughly three quarters being singletons. The sequencing sample was made of Tregs from blood. These receptors were obtained from a woman between 35 and 50 years old in good health. Each CDR3 is given without its conserved first and last residue.

J gene: TRBJ2-6; V gene: TRBV27; CDR3 protein: ASSRGGTGANVLT
J gene: TRBJ1-1; V gene: TRBV6-1; CDR3 protein: ASSEIRGRTEAF
J gene: TRBJ1-1; V gene: TRBV5-1; CDR3 protein: ASSPDRGSSLNTEAF
J gene: TRBJ1-6; V gene: TRBV10-3; CDR3 protein: AMGANSPLH
J gene: TRBJ1-1; V gene: TRBV11-2; CDR3 protein: ASSLGGSGVFGF
J gene: NA; V gene: TRBV7-2; CDR3 protein: ASSLQLSVYEQY
J gene: TRBJ1-2; V gene: TRBV5-1; CDR3 protein: ASSRENNYGYT
J gene: TRBJ2-6; V gene: TRBV5-4; CDR3 protein: ASSLRFKGQLNRGANVLT
J gene: TRBJ2-7; V gene: TRBV18; CDR3 protein: ASSDRGPHEQY
J gene: TRBJ2-2; V gene: TRBV11-3; CDR3 protein: ASSPGGVNTGELF
J gene: TRBJ2-5; V gene: TRBV7-9; CDR3 protein: ASSSPTSPETQY
J gene: TRBJ1-1; V gene: TRBV19; CDR3 protein: ASSLGGKNTEAF
J gene: TRBJ1-5; V gene: TRBV7-9; CDR3 protein: ASSLRTAMGNQPQH
J gene: TRBJ2-7; V gene: TRBV5-4; CDR3 protein: ASSLGGLVNYEQY
J gene: TRBJ1-6; V gene: TRBV23-1; CDR3 protein: ASSQSLDSQTYSYNSPLH
J gene: TRBJ2-7; V gene: TRBV29-1; CDR3 protein: SYKGLTYGQY
J gene: TRBJ2-7; V gene: TRBV20-1; CDR3 protein: SASQVYEQY
J gene: TRBJ1-3; V gene: TRBV7-8; CDR3 protein: ASSLALARNTIY
J gene: TRBJ1-1; V gene: TRBV12-5; CDR3 protein: ASGLRGNTEAF
J gene: TRBJ2-1; V gene: TRBV5-1; CDR3 protein: ASSPGTGLSNEQF
J gene: TRBJ1-2; V gene: TRBV12-2; CDR3 protein: ASRPRDRVHYGYT
J gene: TRBJ1-5; V gene: TRBV16; CDR3 protein: ASTVRGAGSYQPQH
J gene: TRBJ2-3; V gene: TRBV7-2; CDR3 protein: ASSLDVGQTDTQY
J gene: TRBJ2-4; V gene: TRBV6-6; CDR3 protein: ASSPAGRENIQY
J gene: TRBJ2-5; V gene: TRBV6-5; CDR3 protein: ATQGPWGETQY
J gene: TRBJ1-2; V gene: TRBV19; CDR3 protein: ASTHRRPGQGSNYGYT
J gene: TRBJ2-7; V gene: TRBV27; CDR3 protein: ASSSSGYEQY